The clone carrying this T cell receptor beta chain showed up just a few times. Amplification of TCR beta CDR3 regions was performed using RNA transcripts as template. RT-PCR in the first round (using the HTBI primer set) targeted the TCR CDR3. Each CDR3 protein gets one entry after TCRdb re-called the multiplex PCR reads with MiXCR. Counted here are a few hundred thousand distinct CDR3 sequences, roughly 50% occurring once; the ten biggest clones make up 8% to 8.5%. The data derive from a study of T cells in Graves' hyperthyroidism and ophthalmopathy. V lost 6 bases, J lost 2 bases, and 4 bases stayed unmatched. CDR3 size: 14 residues. CDR1 is MNHNS, CDR2 SASEGT, per germline. Stable Graves' hyperthyroidism denoted no ophthalmopathy progression over 18 months. Patients aged 18 to 65 had newly diagnosed hyperthyroidism lasting under 2 months. Any patient presenting with uncontrolled infection, other autoimmune disease, pregnancy or lactation was left out. Thyroid ultrasound, orbital computed tomography, clinical symptoms, and serum thyroxine and TRAb underpinned diagnoses.

Input material: peripheral blood or thyroid tissue (not recorded which). This clonotype was obtained from a woman between 18 and 29 years old with Graves' hyperthyroidism. The chain carries TRBV6-1 and TRBJ1-3; 7 positions match TRBD1. CDR3 sequence (DNA): TGTGCCAGCAGACTAACAGGGGCTGGAAACACCATATATTTT. Its protein product is CASRLTGAGNTIYF.